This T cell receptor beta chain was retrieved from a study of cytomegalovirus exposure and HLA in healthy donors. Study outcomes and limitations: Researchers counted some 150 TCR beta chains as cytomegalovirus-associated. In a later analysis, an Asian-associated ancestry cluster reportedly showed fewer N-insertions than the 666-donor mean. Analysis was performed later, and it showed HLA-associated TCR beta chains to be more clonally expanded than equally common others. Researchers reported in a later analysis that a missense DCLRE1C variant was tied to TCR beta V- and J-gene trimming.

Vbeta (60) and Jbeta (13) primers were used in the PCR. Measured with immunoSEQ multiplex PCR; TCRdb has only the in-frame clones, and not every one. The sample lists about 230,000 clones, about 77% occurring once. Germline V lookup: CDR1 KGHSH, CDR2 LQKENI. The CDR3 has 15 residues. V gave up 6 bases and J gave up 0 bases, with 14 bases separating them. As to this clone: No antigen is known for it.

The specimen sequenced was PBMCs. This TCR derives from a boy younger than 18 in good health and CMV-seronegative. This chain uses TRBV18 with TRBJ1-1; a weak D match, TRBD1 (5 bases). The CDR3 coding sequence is TGTGCCAGCTCGCCAGGGAGGGAAATGAACACTGAAGCTTTCTTT. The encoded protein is CASSPGREMNTEAFF.